The rows below give T cell receptor beta chains drawn from one sample of a study of T cells expressing NK-cell markers. TCRdb reprocessed the 5' RACE reads; each CDR3 protein has one entry and no DNA is given. The listing contains 500,000 to 700,000 distinct CDR3 sequences. Sequencing input: blood T cells: a sorted CD56 or NKG2C T cell subset, CD4+ or CD8+ T cells, or bulk PBMC T cells (not recorded which). The receptors derive from a man younger than 35 in good health. The CDR3 runs from the conserved cysteine through the conserved F or W.

V	J	CDR3
TRBV12-3/TRBV12-4	TRBJ2-1	CASSLTPGGTNEQFF
TRBV20-1	TRBJ2-7	CSASDRVLYEQYF
TRBV5-1	TRBJ1-4	CASSPSRLSNEKLFF
TRBV7-8	TRBJ2-7	CASSGGTVAYEQYF
TRBV7-9	TRBJ2-3	CASSLSPGNGDTQYF
TRBV29-1	TRBJ2-1	CSAGQSYNEQFF
TRBV20-1	TRBJ2-1	CSVEDSLRGNEQFF
TRBV4-1	TRBJ2-3	CASSQRLAGTDTQYF
TRBV15	TRBJ1-1	CATGVSGPGTEAFF
TRBV6-2/TRBV6-3	TRBJ1-2	CASSSRDRRIYGYTF
TRBV7-2	TRBJ2-7	CASSLYQGTYEQYF
TRBV20-1	TRBJ1-2	CSARAPGGDWDGYTF
TRBV3-1	TRBJ2-1	CASSQGISGVSYNEQFF
TRBV7-9	TRBJ2-3	CASSPPSGSEQYF
TRBV5-1	TRBJ1-2	CASSLIRGQDDGYTF
TRBV29-1	TRBJ2-3	CSVEADLTDTQYF
TRBV12-3/TRBV12-4	TRBJ1-5	CASSLYGVENQPQHF
TRBV4-3	TRBJ2-3	CASSSGSGDTQYF
TRBV12-3/TRBV12-4	TRBJ2-3	CASSPLILAGRTDTQYF
TRBV20-1	TRBJ2-7	CSARTEWRIGRQVEQYF
TRBV11-2	TRBJ1-4	CASSLNRGNEKLFF
TRBV10-3	TRBJ2-6	CAISPPGQGAFGANVLTF
TRBV20-1	TRBJ1-2	CSARIGRVSYGYTF
TRBV6-5	TRBJ1-1	CASSWTGTRNTEAFF
TRBV28	TRBJ2-7	CASSPTTYRTGLAYEQYF
TRBV5-1	TRBJ1-2	CASSYRWGNYGYTF
TRBV11-2	TRBJ2-2	CASSTPEGGKGSTGELFF
TRBV9	TRBJ2-1	CASSSGSGGAEQFF
TRBV20-1	TRBJ2-1	CSAQKLAGNNEQFF
TRBV10-3	TRBJ2-2	CAIRADVRNTGELFF
TRBV7-9	TRBJ2-3	CASSLIAGDSTDTQYF
TRBV29-1	TRBJ2-2	CSGINTGELFF
TRBV29-1	TRBJ2-5	CSQGQGRETQYF
TRBV18	TRBJ1-2	CASSQGENYGYTF
TRBV10-3	TRBJ2-4	CAISEQREGKNIQYF
TRBV6-5	TRBJ1-1	CASSGVGTEAFF